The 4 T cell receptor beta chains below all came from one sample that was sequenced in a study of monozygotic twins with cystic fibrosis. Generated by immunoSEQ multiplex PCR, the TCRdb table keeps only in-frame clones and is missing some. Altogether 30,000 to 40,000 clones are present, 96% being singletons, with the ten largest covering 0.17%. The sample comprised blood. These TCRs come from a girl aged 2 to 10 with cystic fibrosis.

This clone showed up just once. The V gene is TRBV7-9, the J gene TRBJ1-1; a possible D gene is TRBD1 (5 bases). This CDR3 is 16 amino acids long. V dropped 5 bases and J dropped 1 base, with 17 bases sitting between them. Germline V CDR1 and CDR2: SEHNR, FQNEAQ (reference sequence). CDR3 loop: CASSQNWGDPNTEAFF. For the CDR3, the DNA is TGTGCCAGCAGCCAAAATTGGGGGGACCCGAACACTGAAGCTTTCTTT.

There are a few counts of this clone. CDR3 coding DNA: TGTGCCAGCAGCCAAGGGGGGCTGGGAGCTTTCTTT. Translated: CASSQGGLGAFF. The V and J genes are TRBV4-2 and TRBJ1-1; tentatively, D is TRBD1 (6 bases). Looked up from germline, CDR1 is LGHNA and CDR2 is YNFKEQ. CDR3 length: 12 residues. The V gene lost 1 base and the J gene lost 10 bases, with 10 bases spanning the gap.

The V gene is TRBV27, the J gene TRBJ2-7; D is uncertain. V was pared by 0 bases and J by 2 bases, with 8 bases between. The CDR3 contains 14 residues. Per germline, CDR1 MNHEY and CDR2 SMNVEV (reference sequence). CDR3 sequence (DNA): TGTGCCAGCAGTTTATCTGCCACCACCTACGAGCAGTACTTC. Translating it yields CASSLSATTYEQYF.

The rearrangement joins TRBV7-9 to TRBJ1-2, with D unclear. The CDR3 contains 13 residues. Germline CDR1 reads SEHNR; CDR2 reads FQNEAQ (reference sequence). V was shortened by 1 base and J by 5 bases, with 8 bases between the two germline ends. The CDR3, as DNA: TGTGCCAGCAGCTTAGGTGCTCTGTATGGCTACACCTTC. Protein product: CASSLGALYGYTF.